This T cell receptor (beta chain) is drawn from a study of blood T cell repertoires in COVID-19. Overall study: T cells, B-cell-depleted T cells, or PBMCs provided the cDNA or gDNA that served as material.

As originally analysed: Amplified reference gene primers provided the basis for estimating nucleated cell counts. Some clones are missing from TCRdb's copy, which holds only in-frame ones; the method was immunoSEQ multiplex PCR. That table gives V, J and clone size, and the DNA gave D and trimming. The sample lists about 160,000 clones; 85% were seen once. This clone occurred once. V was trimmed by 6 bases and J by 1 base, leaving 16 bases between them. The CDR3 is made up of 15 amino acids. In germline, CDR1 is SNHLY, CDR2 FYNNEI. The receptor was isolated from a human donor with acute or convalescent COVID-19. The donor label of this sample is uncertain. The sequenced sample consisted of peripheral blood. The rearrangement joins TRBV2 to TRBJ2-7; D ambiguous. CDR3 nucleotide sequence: TGTGCCAGCAGAGTAGAGCGCGCGCCTTCCTACGAGCAGTACTTC. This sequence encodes CASRVERAPSYEQYF.